This note documents a single T cell receptor (beta chain) sequence. This record belongs to a study of shared clonotypes between healthy human individuals. The method was immunoSEQ multiplex PCR; TCRdb's version includes in-frame clones alone and lacks a portion of them. The sample has 600,000 to 750,000 clones; over 60% are singletons. The ends lost 2 bases at V and 10 bases at J; junction bases unmatched: 6. Germline CDR1 and CDR2: GTSNPN and SVGIG (reference sequence). The CDR3 is 13 residues long. This clonotype was sampled from a woman in her thirties in good health. The sequencing sample was made of memory CD4+ T cells sorted from blood. Subset here: CD45RA-negative fraction. V gene TRBV30 combines with J gene TRBJ1-4; 8 nucleotides agree with TRBD1. The DNA of the CDR3 is TGTGCCTGGAGTTATGGACAGGGAGGAAAACTGTTTTTT. Translating gives CAWSYGQGGKLFF.